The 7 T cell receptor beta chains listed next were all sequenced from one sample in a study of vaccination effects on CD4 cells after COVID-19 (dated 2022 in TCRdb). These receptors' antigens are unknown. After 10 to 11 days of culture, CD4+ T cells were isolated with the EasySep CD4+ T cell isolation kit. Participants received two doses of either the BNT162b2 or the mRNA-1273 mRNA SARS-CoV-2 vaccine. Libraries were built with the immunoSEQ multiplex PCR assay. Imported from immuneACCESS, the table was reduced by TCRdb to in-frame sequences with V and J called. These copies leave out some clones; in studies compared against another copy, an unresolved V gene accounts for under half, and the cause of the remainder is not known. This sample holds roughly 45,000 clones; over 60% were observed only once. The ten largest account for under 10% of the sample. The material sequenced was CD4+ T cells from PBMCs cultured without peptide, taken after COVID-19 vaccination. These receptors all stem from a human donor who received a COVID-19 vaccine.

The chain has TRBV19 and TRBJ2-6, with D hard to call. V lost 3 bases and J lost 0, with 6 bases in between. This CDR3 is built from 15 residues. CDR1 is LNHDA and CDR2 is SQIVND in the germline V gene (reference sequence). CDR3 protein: CASSIRDSGANVLTF. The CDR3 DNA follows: TGTGCCAGTAGTATCCGAGACTCTGGGGCCAACGTCCTGACTTTC.

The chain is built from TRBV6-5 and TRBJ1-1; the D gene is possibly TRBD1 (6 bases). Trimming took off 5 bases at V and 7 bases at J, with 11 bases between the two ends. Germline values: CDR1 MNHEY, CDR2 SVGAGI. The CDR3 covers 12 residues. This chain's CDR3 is CASSPLTGEAFF. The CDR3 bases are TGTGCCAGCAGTCCGCTGACAGGTGAAGCTTTCTTT.

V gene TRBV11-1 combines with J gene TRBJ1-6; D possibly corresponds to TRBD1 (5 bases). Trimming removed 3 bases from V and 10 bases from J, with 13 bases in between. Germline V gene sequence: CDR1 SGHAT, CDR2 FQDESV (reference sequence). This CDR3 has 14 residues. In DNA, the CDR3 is TGTGCCAGCAGCTTGGGGCCGGGGCACTCACCCCTCCACTTT. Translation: CASSLGPGHSPLHF.

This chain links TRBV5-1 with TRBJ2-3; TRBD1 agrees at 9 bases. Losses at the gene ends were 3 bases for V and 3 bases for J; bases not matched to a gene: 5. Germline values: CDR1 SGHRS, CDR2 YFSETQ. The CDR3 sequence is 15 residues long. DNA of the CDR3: TGCGCCAGCAGCTGGGGGACAGGGAGGACAGATACGCAGTATTTT. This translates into CASSWGTGRTDTQYF.

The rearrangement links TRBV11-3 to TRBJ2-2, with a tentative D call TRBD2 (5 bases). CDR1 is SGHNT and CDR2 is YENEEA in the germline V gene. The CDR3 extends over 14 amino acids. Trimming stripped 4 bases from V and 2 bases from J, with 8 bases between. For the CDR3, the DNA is TGTGCCAGCAGCTCTGACTACAACACCGGGGAGCTGTTTTTT. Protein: CASSSDYNTGELFF.

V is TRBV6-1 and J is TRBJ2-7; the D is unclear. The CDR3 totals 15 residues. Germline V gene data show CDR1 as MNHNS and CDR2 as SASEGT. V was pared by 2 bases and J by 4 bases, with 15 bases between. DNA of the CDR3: TGTGCCAGCAGTGAAAGGTTTTATGGGCTATACGAGCAGTACTTC. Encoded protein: CASSERFYGLYEQYF.

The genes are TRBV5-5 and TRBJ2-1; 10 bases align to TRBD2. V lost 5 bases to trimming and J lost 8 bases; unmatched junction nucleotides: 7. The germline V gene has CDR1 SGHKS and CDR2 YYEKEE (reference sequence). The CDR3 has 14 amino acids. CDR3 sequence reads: CASSPRLAGYEQFF. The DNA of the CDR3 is TGTGCCAGCAGTCCCCGACTAGCGGGCTATGAGCAGTTCTTC.